Below, one T cell receptor beta chain is given with its context. This sample is part of a study of cytomegalovirus exposure and HLA in healthy donors. The PCR was carried out with 60 Vbeta primers and 13 Jbeta primers. TCRdb's copy holds only in-frame clones and misses some; the assay was immunoSEQ multiplex PCR. The sample consists of about 130,000 clones, about 80% of them appearing once. The sequence was collected from a boy younger than 10 in good health and CMV-seronegative. Source material: PBMCs.

The CDR3 protein is CASSPRQGRGYTF. The CDR3 bases are TGTGCCAGCAGCCCTCGACAGGGTCGGGGCTACACCTTC. The V and J genes are TRBV6-5 and TRBJ1-2; 7 positions match TRBD1. V was clipped by 6 bases and J by 8 bases; unmatched bases: 9. This CDR3 has 13 amino acids. In germline, CDR1 is MNHEY, CDR2 SVGAGI.